This TCR beta chain was retrieved from a study of cytomegalovirus exposure and HLA in healthy donors. Findings and caveats of the study: Across all donors, roughly uniform sequencing depth was an assumption of the presence/absence analyses. V- and J-gene trimming of TCR beta was linked (in a later analysis) to a missense DCLRE1C variant.

60 Vbeta and 13 Jbeta primers were used in PCR. Here immunoSEQ multiplex PCR was the method, and the copy in TCRdb shows in-frame clones only, minus some. Altogether 200,000 to 250,000 clones are present, 78% being singletons, with the ten largest covering approximately 3.8%. As regards this clone: Its antigen is still unknown.

J was trimmed by 4 bases and V by 2 bases; bases with no gene match: 3. The CDR3 runs to 14 residues. Per germline, CDR1 MGHRA and CDR2 YSYEKL. The rearrangement links TRBV4-1 to TRBJ2-3, with 7 positions matching TRBD1. The sample consisted of PBMCs. The sequence came from a male donor in good health and CMV-seronegative. The CDR3 here is CASSQRQGPDTQYF. The CDR3 region has the DNA TGCGCCAGCAGCCAACGACAGGGTCCAGATACGCAGTATTTT.